This T cell receptor beta chain was observed in a study of blood T cell repertoires in COVID-19 (TCRdb year 2020). As for the study more broadly: Samples from collaborators originated in the United States, Italy and Spain and spanned both the acute and convalescent phases of COVID-19. Where available, HLA class I and class II types were taken from metadata supplied by the sample provider and were not determined by assay-based typing. Subjects who had been exposed to COVID-19, were actively infected with it, or had recovered from it provided the deeply sampled blood TCRbeta repertoires that made up the dataset. A de-identified subject ID, COVID-19 status, age in years and sex were almost always included in the sample metadata. The repertoires were released in a freely available public database meant as a resource for research on the immune response to SARS-CoV-2. The material from the prospective study consisted of cDNA or gDNA derived from T cells, B-cell-depleted T cells, or PBMCs. The samples were drawn from two sources: the first 160 participants of the ongoing ImmuneRACE study, and 1,000 to 1,500 subjects contributed by 6 global collaborators. Study-wide conclusions, independent of this receptor: Clinical and demographic metadata were provided uncurated, with the amount varying by source and participant.

The immunoSEQ Assay, a bias-controlled multiplex PCR, was used to amplify TCRbeta CDR3 regions from genomic DNA. In the source study's methods: Within the assay, amplification of reference gene primers was used to estimate how many nucleated cells each sample contained. To quantify the absolute abundance of each unique TCRbeta CDR3 rearrangement, sequence reads were collapsed and filtered. For each sample, productive Simpson clonality was calculated by taking the square root of Simpson's diversity index across productive rearrangements. This is the immuneACCESS table as TCRdb keeps it, with only in-frame sequences that have V and J called. A part of the clones is gone; compared with another copy, unresolved V genes explain less than half, and the rest is unexplained. Clone size and the V and J calls come from that table; the DNA yielded D and trimming. Across this sample there are over 40,000 clones, with approximately 86% seen only once. The ten largest clones represent about 4% of the sample.

Whole blood was collected in K2EDTA tubes by collaborating institutions according to the institutions' own protocols. For TCRbeta analysis, collaborator samples were shipped as frozen whole blood, as isolated PBMCs, or as DNA extracted from either sample type. A few counts support this clone. Its antigen is currently not known. No base quality information exists; no much larger clone differs at one position. V is clipped by 3 bases and J by 5 bases, and the sequence between their germline boundaries is 8 bases long. For CDR1 and CDR2, the germline V gene lists SGHRS and YFSETQ. Its CDR3 holds 12 amino acids, cysteine through phenylalanine. The read is trimmed to its CDR3 DNA, 36 bases read in frame from base 1.

In this chain, TRBV5-1 is recombined with TRBJ2-5; TRBD1 is a possible D gene, resting on 6 matching bases. Material for sequencing was peripheral blood. This TCR was recovered from a man older than 75 with active COVID-19. The CDR3 region: CASSSRGETQYF. Here is the DNA: TGCGCCAGCAGCTCAAGGGGGGAGACCCAGTACTTC.